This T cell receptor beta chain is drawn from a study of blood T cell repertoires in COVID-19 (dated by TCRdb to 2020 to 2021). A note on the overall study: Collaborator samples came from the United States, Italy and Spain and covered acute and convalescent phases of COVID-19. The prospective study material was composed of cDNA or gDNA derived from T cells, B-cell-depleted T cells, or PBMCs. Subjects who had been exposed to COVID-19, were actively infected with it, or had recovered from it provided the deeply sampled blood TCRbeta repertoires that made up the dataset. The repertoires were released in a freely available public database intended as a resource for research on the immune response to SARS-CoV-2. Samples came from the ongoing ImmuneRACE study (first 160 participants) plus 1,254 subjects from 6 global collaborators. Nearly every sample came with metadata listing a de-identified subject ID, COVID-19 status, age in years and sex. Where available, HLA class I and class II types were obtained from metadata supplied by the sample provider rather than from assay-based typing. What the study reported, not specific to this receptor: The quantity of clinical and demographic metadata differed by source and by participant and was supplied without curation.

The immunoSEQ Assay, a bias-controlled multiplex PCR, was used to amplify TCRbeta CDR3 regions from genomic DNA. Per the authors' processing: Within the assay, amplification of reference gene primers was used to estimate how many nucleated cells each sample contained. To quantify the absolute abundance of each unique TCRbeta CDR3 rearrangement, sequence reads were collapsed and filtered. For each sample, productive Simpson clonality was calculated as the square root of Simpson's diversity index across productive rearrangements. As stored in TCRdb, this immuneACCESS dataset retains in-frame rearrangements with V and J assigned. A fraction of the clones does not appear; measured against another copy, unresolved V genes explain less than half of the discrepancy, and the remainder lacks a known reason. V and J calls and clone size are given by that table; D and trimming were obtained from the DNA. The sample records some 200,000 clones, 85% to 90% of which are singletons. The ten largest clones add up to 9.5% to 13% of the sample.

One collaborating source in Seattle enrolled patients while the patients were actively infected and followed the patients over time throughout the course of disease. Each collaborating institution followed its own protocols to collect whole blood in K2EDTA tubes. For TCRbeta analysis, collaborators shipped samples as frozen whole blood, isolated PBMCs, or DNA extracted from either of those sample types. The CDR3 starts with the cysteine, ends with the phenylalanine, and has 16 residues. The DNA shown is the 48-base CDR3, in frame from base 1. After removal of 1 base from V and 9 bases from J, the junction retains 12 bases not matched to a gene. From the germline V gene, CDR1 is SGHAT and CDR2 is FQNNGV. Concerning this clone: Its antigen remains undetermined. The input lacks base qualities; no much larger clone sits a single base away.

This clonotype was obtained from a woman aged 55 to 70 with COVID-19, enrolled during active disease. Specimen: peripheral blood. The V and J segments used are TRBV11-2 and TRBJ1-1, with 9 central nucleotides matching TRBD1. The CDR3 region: CASSLANRGRDFQAFF. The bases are TGTGCCAGCAGCTTAGCCAACAGGGGGCGAGATTTTCAAGCTTTCTTT.